This T cell receptor (beta chain) was identified during a study of blood T cell repertoires in COVID-19. The wider study: The United States, Italy and Spain supplied acute and convalescent COVID-19 samples. Nucleic acid was either cDNA or gDNA, and it came from T cells, B-cell-depleted T cells, or PBMCs.

As processed by the authors: Nucleated cell number was recorded as an estimate derived from reference gene primer amplification. Only in-frame clones appear in the TCRdb table, and some are missing; sequencing was by immunoSEQ multiplex PCR. Clone size and the V and J calls come from that table; the DNA yielded D and trimming. The sample yields 250,000 to 300,000 clones, around 84% seen once. V was pared by 0 bases and J by 4 bases, with 3 bases of the junction left unmatched. Germline-derived CDR1 and CDR2 are SGDLS and YYNGEE. CDR3 length: 16 residues. Sequencing input: peripheral blood. This TCR was recovered from a man aged 55 to 69 with acute or convalescent COVID-19. The chain recombines TRBV9 with TRBJ2-2, with 10 bases identical to TRBD1. As DNA, the CDR3 is TGTGCCAGCAGCGTAGGGGACAGGGGCACCACCGGGGAGCTGTTTTTT. This gives the protein CASSVGDRGTTGELFF.